The 10 T cell receptor beta chains below all came from one sample that was sequenced in a study of blood T cell repertoires in COVID-19. Measured with immunoSEQ multiplex PCR; TCRdb has only the in-frame clones, and not every one. The sample shows over 150,000 clones, about three quarters of them seen only once. Material: peripheral blood. The receptors were sampled from a man at least 80 years old with acute or convalescent COVID-19.

This clone occurred a few times. The chain links TRBV7-9 to TRBJ2-3; D is uncertain. V lost 6 bases to trimming and J lost 0 bases, with 4 bases between them. There are 12 residues in the CDR3. Germline CDR1 and CDR2: SEHNR and FQNEAQ (reference sequence). The CDR3 DNA reads TGTGCCAGCAGGAGGAGCACAGATACGCAGTATTTT. Its protein product is CASRRSTDTQYF.

The chain has TRBV5-1 and TRBJ1-2; unclear D gene. Germline assignment: CDR1 SGHRS and CDR2 YFSETQ. There are 14 residues in the CDR3. V was pared by 0 bases and J by 2 bases, with 8 bases between. In DNA, the CDR3 is TGCGCCAGCAGCTTGGCTACAGAGAACTATGGCTACACCTTC. This translates into CASSLATENYGYTF.

The CDR3 reads CASSLKTGGRTDTQYF. The CDR3 DNA reads as TGTGCCAGCAGCTTGAAGACAGGGGGCCGGACAGATACGCAGTATTTT. This chain uses TRBV5-4 with TRBJ2-3, with TRBD1 identical over 10 bases. Trimming took 1 base from V and 3 from J; bases not matched to a gene: 5. CDR1 SGHNT and CDR2 YYREEE come from the germline V gene (reference sequence). This CDR3 contains 16 residues.

CDR3 DNA: TGTGCCAGCTCACCAAATTCGGGGACAGGAAATTCTGAGACGACCCAGTACTTC. Translating gives CASSPNSGTGNSETTQYF. The rearrangement joins TRBV18 to TRBJ2-5, with TRBD1 matching 8 bases. Losses at the gene ends were 2 bases for V and 7 bases for J; bases not matched to a gene: 18. Germline loops: CDR1 KGHSH, CDR2 LQKENI. CDR3 length: 18 residues.

The chain employs TRBV19 and TRBJ1-5; 10 bases align to TRBD1. With V trimmed by 3 bases and J by 2 bases, 7 bases remained unmatched. CDR1 and CDR2 from the germline V gene are LNHDA and SQIVND (reference sequence). CDR3 length equals 17 residues. CDR3 coding DNA: TGTGCCAGTAGTATTGGGGCTGGACAGGGGGGCAATCAGCCCCAGCATTTT. It codes for CASSIGAGQGGNQPQHF.

This chain links TRBV2 with TRBJ1-5, with 9 bases that match TRBD1. CDR1 is SNHLY and CDR2 is FYNNEI in the germline V gene. Trimming cost V 6 bases and J 11 bases; bases outside gene matches: 8. The CDR3 has 13 amino acids. CDR3 nucleotide sequence: TGTGCCAGCAGCGGGACAGGGCCCAAAGCCCAGCATTTT. Protein: CASSGTGPKAQHF.

V is TRBV6-5 and J is TRBJ2-7; 9 nucleotides align to TRBD2. CDR3 length: 15 amino acids. The germline CDR1 and CDR2 sequences are MNHEY and SVGAGI. V lost 6 bases to trimming and J lost 0 bases; unmatched junction nucleotides: 6. The CDR3 DNA reads as TGTGCCAGCAGCCCGAGTAGCGGGGGCTCCTACGAGCAGTACGTC. Translating it yields CASSPSSGGSYEQYV.

This clone appeared a single time. The genes are TRBV15 and TRBJ1-4, with D possibly TRBD1 on 5 matching bases. The germline V gene has CDR1 LNHNV and CDR2 YYDKDF (reference sequence). The CDR3 sequence is 14 residues long. The V end was cut by 1 base, the J end by 8 bases, with 11 bases between. CDR3 sequence (DNA): TGTGCCACCAGCAGAGGACCGGCAGGGGAAAAACTGTTTTTT. Amino acids: CATSRGPAGEKLFF. Full variable domain (outside the CDR3, taken from reference TRBV15 and TRBJ1-4): DAMVIQNPRYQVTQFGKPVTLSCSQTLNHNVMYWYQQKSSQAPKLLFHYYDKDFNNEADTPDNFQSRRPNTSFCFLDIRSPGLGDTAMYLCATSRGPAGEKLFFGSGTQLSVL.

The chain has TRBV6-5 and TRBJ1-1; no clear D. The CDR3 has 12 amino acids. Germline CDR1 and CDR2: MNHEY and SVGAGI. Trimming shortened V by 10 bases and J by 4 bases, and 13 bases separated the two germline ends. This chain's CDR3 is CATLGRGTEAFF. The CDR3 DNA is TGTGCCACCCTAGGAAGAGGCACTGAAGCTTTCTTT.

V gene TRBV28 combines with J gene TRBJ1-2, with TRBD1 identical over 7 bases. V dropped 4 bases and J dropped 0; count of bases not matched to a gene: 5. The CDR3 has 15 amino acids. CDR1 and CDR2 from the germline V gene are MDHEN and SYDVKM. The CDR3 nucleotides read TGTGCCAGCAGTTCGGGACAGCCTACTAACTATGGCTACACCTTC. It specifies CASSSGQPTNYGYTF.